The T cell receptor (beta chain) under discussion was sequenced for a study of cytomegalovirus exposure and HLA in healthy donors. This PCR relied on a set of 60 Vbeta primers and 13 Jbeta primers. This table comes from immunoSEQ multiplex PCR, and its TCRdb copy is limited to in-frame clones, with some not included. The data show roughly 120,000 clones, 9.5% seen once. Germline V gene lookup returns CDR1 SGHAT and CDR2 FQNNGV. V shed 1 base and J shed 5 bases, with 9 bases lying between them. The CDR3 contains 13 residues. Points from the study as a whole: For cytomegalovirus status, the classifier reportedly gave diagnoses with high specificity and sensitivity.

Concerning this clone itself: What it recognizes is unknown.

The sequencing input was PBMCs. The TCR comes from a man aged 25-45 years in good health and CMV-seronegative. The chain couples TRBV11-2 to TRBJ2-7; tentative D call: TRBD1 (5 bases). CDR3: CASSLVAGNEQYF. The CDR3 DNA follows: TGTGCCAGCAGCTTAGTTGCAGGGAACGAGCAGTACTTC.